The TCR beta chain under discussion was sequenced for a study of cytomegalovirus exposure and HLA in healthy donors. Broader study findings: The classifier, whose performance was assessed in both the original and validation cohorts, reportedly diagnosed cytomegalovirus status with high specificity and sensitivity. In vitro, a few CMV-associated chains proved specific for CMV antigens.

The validation cohort, a group of over a hundred subjects, included the donors and was separate from the approximately 660-subject first cohort. TCRdb's copy holds only in-frame clones and misses some; the assay was immunoSEQ multiplex PCR. The data hold 150,000 to 200,000 clones, with around 88% observed a single time. Trimming removed 0 bases from V and 6 bases from J; junction bases left unmatched: 3. CDR3 length equals 14 residues. Germline V gene data show CDR1 as MNHEY and CDR2 as SVGAGI. About this clone: Its antigen is unidentified.

The TCR originated in a woman aged 18-29 years in good health and CMV-seronegative. The gene calls are TRBV6-5 and TRBJ1-2; 8 nucleotides agree with TRBD1. The specimen was PBMCs. CDR3 sequence: CASSYSPGGHGYTF. In DNA form, the CDR3 reads TGTGCCAGCAGTTACTCCCCAGGGGGCCATGGCTACACCTTC.